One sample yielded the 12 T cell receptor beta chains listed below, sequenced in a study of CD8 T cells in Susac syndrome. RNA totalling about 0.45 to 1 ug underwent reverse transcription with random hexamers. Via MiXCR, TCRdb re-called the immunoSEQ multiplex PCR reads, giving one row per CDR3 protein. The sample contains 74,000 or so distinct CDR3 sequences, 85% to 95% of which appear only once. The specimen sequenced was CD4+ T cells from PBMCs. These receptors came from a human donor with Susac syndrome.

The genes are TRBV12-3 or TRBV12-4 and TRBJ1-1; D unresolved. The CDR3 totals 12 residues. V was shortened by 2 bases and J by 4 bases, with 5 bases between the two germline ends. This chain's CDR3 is CASSLSGTEAFF. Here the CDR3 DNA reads TGTGCCAGCAGTTTATCAGGCACTGAAGCTTTCTTT.

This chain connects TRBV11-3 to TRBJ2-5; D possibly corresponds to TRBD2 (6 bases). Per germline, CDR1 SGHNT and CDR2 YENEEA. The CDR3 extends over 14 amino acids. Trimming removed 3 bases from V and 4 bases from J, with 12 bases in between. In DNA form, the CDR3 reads TGTGCCAGCAGCTTGGGACTGGGAGTAGAGACCCAGTACTTC. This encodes CASSLGLGVETQYF.

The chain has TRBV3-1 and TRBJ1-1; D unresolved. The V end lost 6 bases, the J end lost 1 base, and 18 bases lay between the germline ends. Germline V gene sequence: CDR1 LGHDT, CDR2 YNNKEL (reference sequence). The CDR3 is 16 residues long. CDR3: CASRIPPGLPNTEAFF. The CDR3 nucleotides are TGTGCCAGCAGGATACCCCCCGGACTCCCGAACACTGAAGCTTTCTTT.

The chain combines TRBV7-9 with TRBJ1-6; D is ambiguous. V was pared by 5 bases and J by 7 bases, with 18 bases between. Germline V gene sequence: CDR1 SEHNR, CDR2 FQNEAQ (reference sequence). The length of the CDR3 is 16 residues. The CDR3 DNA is TGTGCCAGCAGCCCTAAGGGTAGGACTCTGAATTCACCCCTCCACTTT. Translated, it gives CASSPKGRTLNSPLHF.

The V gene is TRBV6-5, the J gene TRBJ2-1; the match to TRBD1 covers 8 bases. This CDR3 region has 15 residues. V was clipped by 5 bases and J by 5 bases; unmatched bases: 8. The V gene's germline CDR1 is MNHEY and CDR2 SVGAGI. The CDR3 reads CASSADRGGNNEQFF. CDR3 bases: TGTGCCAGCAGTGCAGACAGGGGAGGCAACAATGAGCAGTTCTTC.

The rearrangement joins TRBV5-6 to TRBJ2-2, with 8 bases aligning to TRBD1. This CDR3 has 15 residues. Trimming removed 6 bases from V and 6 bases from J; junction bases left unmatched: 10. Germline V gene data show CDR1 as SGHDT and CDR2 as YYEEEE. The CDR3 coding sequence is TGTGCCAGCAACCGAGACAGGGGTCTCCCCGGGGAGCTGTTTTTT. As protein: CASNRDRGLPGELFF.

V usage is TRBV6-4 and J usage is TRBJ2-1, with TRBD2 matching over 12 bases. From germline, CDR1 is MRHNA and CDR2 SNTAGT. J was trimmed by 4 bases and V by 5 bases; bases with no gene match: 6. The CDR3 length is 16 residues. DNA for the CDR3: TGTGCCAGCAGTCCTCTAGCGGGAGGGCCATACAATGAGCAGTTCTTC. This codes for CASSPLAGGPYNEQFF.

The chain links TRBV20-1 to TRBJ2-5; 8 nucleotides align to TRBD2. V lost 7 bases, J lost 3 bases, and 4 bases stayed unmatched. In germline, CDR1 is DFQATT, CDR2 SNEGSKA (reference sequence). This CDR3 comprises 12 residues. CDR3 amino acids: CSVLAEKETQYF. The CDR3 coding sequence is TGCAGTGTACTAGCGGAGAAAGAGACCCAGTACTTC.

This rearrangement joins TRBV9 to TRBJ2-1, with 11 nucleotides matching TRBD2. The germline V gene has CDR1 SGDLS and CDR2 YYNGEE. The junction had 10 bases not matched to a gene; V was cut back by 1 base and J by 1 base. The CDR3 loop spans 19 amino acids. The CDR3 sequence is CASSVPHSGGARSYNEQFF. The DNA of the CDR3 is TGTGCCAGCAGCGTACCCCATAGCGGGGGGGCCCGGTCCTACAATGAGCAGTTCTTC. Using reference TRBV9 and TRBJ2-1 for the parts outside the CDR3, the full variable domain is DSGVTQTPKHLITATGQRVTLRCSPRSGDLSVYWYQQSLDQGLQFLIQYYNGEERAKGNILERFSAQQFPDLHSELNLSSLELGDSALYFCASSVPHSGGARSYNEQFFGPGTRLTVL.

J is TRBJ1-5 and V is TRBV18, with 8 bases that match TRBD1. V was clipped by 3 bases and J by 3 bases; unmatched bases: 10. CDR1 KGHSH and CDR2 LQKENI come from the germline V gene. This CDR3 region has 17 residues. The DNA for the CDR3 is TGTGCCAGCTCACCGGTCCCTACAGGGGGAACCAATCAGCCCCAGCATTTT. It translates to CASSPVPTGGTNQPQHF.

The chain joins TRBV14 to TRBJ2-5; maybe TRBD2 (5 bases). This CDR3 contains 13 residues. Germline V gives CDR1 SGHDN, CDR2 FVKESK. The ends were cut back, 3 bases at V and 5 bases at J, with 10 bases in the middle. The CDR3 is CASSQGDGETQYF. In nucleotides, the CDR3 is TGTGCCAGCAGCCAGGGAGATGGGGAGACCCAGTACTTC.

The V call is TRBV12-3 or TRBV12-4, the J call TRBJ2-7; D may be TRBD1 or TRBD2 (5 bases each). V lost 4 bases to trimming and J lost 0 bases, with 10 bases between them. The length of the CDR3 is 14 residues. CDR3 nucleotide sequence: TGTGCCAGCAGTTCGGGACCGTTCTCCTACGAGCAGTACTTC. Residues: CASSSGPFSYEQYF.